Presented here are 3 T cell receptor beta chains from one specimen sequenced in a study of T cells in tuberculosis. TCRdb keeps only in-frame clones here, not all; method: immunoSEQ multiplex PCR. The sample records around 43,000 clones, around 96% being singletons. Specimen: PBMCs. The receptor set was obtained from a donor aged 10 to 29 with latent tuberculosis or without tuberculosis infection.

The chain links TRBV25-1 to TRBJ1-2; the D is unclear. Germline V gene sequence: CDR1 MGHDK, CDR2 SYGVNS. This CDR3 region has 11 residues. Trimming removed 2 bases from V and 8 bases from J, with 6 bases in between. CDR3 nucleotide sequence: TGTGCCAGCAGTGAACAGTGGGGCTACACCTTC. Translation: CASSEQWGYTF.

This chain links TRBV5-1 with TRBJ2-7; 9 bases line up with TRBD1. The CDR3 extends over 15 amino acids. After removal of 4 bases from V and 5 bases from J, the junction contained 10 bases not matched to a gene. Per germline, CDR1 SGHRS and CDR2 YFSETQ. For the CDR3, the DNA is TGCGCCAGCAGCACGGCAGCCGGGACAGGGAACGAGCAGTACTTC. Its protein product is CASSTAAGTGNEQYF.

The rearrangement links TRBV4-1 to TRBJ1-5, with D possibly matching TRBD1 (5 bases). V lost 0 bases, J lost 7 bases, and 13 bases lay in between. The CDR3 is 15 residues long. Germline assignment: CDR1 MGHRA and CDR2 YSYEKL. The CDR3 protein is CASSQESGGGQPQHF. CDR3 sequence (DNA): TGCGCCAGCAGCCAAGAATCGGGGGGAGGGCAGCCCCAGCATTTT.